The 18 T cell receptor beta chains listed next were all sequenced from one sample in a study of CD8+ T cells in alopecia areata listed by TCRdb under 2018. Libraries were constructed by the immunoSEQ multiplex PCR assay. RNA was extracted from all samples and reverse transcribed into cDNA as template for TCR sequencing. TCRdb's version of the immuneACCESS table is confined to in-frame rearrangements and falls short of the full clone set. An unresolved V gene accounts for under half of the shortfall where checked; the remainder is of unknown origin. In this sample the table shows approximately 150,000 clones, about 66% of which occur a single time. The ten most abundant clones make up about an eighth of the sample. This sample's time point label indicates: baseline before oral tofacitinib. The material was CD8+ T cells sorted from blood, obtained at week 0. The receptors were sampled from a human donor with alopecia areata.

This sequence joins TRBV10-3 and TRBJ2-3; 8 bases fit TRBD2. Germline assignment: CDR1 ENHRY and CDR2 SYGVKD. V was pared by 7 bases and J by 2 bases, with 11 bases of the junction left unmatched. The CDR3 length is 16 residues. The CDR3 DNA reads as TGTGCCATCAACGATCAACTAGCGGTCCTCACAGATACGCAGTATTTT. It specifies CAINDQLAVLTDTQYF.

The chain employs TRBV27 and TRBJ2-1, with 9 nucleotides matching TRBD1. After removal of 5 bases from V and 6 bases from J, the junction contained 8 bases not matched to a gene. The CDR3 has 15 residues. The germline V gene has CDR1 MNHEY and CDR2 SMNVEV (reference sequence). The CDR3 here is CASSPNPTGGNEQFF. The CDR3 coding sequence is TGTGCCAGCAGTCCCAACCCGACAGGGGGCAATGAGCAGTTCTTC.

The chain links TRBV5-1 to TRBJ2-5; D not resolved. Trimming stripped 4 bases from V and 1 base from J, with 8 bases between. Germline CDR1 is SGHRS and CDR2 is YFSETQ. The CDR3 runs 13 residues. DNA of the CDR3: TGCGCCAGCAGCCCGGGCCCCCAAGAGACCCAGTACTTC. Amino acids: CASSPGPQETQYF.

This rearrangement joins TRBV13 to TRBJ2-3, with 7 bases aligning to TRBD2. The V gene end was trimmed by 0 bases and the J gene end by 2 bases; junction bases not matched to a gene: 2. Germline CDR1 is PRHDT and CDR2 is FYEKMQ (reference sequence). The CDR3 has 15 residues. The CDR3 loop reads CASSLGRGNTDTQYF. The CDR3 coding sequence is TGTGCCAGCAGCTTAGGGCGGGGGAACACAGATACGCAGTATTTT.

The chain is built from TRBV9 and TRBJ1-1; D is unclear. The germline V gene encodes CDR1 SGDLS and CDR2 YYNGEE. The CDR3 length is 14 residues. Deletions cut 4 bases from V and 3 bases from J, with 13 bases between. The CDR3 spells CASSPRQEDTEAFF. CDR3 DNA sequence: TGTGCCAGCAGCCCGCGACAAGAGGACACTGAAGCTTTCTTT.

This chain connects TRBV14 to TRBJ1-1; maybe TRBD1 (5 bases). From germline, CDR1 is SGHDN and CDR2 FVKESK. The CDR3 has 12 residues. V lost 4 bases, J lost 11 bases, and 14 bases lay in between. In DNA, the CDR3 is TGTGCCAGCAGCCCAGGGTCCCCCGAGGCTTTCTTT. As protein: CASSPGSPEAFF.

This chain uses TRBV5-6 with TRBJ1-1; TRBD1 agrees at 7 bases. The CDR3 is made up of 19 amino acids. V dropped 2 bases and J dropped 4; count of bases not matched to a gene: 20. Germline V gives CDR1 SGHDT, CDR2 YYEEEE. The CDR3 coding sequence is TGTGCCAGCAGCTTCCTCGAAACAGGGGATGGGGGTTATAGCACTGAAGCTTTCTTT. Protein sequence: CASSFLETGDGGYSTEAFF.

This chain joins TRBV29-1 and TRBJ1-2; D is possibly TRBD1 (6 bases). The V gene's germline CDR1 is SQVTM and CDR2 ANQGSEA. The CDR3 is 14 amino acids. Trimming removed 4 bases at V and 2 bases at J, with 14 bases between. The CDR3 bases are TGCAGCGTTGGCCCCCTCGGGGGCAACTATGGCTACACCTTC. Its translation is CSVGPLGGNYGYTF.

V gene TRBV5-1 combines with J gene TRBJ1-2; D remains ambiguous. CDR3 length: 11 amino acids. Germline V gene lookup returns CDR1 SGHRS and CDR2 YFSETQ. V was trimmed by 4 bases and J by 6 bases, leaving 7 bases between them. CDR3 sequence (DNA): TGCGCCAGCAGCGGCCAAAATGGCTACACCTTC. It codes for CASSGQNGYTF.

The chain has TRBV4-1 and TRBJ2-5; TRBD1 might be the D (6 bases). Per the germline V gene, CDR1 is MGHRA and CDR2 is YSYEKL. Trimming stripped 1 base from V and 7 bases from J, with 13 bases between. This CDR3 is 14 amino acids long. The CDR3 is CASSQAGALGTQYF. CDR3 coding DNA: TGCGCCAGCAGCCAAGCAGGGGCCTTGGGGACCCAGTACTTC.

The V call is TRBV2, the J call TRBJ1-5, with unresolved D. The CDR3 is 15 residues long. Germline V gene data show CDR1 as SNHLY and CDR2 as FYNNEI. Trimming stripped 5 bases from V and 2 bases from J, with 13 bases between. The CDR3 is CASSSGGGGNQPQHF. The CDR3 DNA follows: TGTGCCAGCAGTTCCGGAGGAGGAGGCAATCAGCCCCAGCATTTT.

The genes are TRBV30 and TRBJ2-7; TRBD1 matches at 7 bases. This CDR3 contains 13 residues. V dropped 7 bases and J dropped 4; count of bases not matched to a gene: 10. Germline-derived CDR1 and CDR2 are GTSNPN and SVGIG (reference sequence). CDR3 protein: CAYATGRRYEQYF. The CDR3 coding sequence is TGTGCCTATGCGACAGGGCGGCGATACGAGCAGTACTTC.

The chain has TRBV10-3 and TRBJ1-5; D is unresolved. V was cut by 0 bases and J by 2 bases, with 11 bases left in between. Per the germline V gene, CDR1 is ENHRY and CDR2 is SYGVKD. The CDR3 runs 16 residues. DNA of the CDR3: TGTGCCATCAGTGAGTCCAGGAGGCAGGGCAATCAGCCCCAGCATTTT. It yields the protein CAISESRRQGNQPQHF.

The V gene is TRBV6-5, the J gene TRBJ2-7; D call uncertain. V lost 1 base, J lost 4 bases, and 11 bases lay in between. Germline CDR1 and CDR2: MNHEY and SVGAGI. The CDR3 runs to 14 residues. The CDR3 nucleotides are TGTGCCAGCAGTTACTACGGGCCCATGTACGAGCAGTACTTC. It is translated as CASSYYGPMYEQYF.

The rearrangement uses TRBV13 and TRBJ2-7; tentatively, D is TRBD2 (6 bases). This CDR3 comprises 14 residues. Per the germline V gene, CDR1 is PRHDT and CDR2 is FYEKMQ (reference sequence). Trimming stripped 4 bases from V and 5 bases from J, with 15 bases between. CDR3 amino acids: CASSSRGGAHEQYF. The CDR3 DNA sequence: TGTGCCAGCAGCTCCCGTGGAGGGGCCCACGAGCAGTACTTC.

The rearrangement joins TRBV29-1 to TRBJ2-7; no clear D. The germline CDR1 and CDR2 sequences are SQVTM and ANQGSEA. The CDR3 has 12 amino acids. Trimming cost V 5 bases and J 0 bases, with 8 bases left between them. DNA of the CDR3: TGCAGCGTTTCTTGGAACTCCTACGAGCAGTACTTC. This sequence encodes CSVSWNSYEQYF.

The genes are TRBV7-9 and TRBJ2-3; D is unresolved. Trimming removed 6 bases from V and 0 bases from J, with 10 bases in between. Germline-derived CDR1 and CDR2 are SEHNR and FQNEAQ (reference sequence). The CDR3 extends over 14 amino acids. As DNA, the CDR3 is TGTGCCAGCAGAAAAGGTGTTAGCACAGATACGCAGTATTTT. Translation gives CASRKGVSTDTQYF.

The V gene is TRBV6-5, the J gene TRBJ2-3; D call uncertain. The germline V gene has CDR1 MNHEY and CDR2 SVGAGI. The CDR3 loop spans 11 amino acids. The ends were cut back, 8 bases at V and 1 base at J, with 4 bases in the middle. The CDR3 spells CASGGTDTQYF. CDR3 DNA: TGTGCCAGCGGGGGCACAGATACGCAGTATTTT.